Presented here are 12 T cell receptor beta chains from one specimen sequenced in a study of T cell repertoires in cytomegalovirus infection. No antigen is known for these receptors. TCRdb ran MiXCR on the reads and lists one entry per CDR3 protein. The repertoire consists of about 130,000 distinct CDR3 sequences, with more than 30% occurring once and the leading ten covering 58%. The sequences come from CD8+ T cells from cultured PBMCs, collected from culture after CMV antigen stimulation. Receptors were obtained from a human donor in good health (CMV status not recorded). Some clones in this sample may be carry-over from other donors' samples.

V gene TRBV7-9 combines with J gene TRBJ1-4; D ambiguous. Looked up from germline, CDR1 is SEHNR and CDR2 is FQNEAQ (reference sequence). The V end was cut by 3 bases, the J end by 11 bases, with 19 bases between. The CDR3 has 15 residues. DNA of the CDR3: TGTGCCAGCAGCTTCGGAGCCGCTATGAGTGGTAAACTGTTTTTT. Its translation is CASSFGAAMSGKLFF.

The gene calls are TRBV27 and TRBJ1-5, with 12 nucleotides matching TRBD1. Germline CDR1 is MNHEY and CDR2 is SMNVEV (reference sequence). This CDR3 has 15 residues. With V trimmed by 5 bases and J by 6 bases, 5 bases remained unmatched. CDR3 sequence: CASSIGTGGRQPQHF. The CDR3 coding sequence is TGTGCCAGCAGTATAGGGACAGGGGGCCGTCAGCCCCAGCATTTT.

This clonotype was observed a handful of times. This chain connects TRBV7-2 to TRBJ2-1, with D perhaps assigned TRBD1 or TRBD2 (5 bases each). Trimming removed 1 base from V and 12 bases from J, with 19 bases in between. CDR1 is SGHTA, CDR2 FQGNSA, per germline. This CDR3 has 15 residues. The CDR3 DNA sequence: TGTGCCAGCAGCTTAGGGGTGGTCGGGACGCTAGGGCAGTTCTTC. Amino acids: CASSLGVVGTLGQFF.

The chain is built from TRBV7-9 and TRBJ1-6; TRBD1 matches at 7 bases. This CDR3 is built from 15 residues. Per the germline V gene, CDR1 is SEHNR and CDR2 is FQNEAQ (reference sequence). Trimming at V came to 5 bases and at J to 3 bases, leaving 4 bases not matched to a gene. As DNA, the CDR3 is TGTGCCAGCAGCGAAAGGGACAGCTATAATTCACCCCTCCACTTT. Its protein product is CASSERDSYNSPLHF.

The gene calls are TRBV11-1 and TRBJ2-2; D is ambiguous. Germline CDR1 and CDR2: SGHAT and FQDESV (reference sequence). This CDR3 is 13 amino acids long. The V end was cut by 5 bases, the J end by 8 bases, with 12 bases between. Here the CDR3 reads CASSQNYRGELFF. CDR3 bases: TGTGCCAGCAGCCAAAACTACCGGGGGGAGCTGTTTTTT.

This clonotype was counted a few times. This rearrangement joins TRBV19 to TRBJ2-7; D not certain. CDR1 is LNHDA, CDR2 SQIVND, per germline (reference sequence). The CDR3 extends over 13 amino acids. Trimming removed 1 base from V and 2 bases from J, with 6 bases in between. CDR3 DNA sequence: TGTGCCAGTAGTATAGGGGGAACCTACGAGCAGTACTTC. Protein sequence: CASSIGGTYEQYF.

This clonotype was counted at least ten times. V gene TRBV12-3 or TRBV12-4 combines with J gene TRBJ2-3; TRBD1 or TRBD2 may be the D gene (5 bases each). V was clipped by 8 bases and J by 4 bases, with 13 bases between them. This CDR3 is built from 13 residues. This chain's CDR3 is CASLPGTSDTQYF. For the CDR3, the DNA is TGTGCCAGCTTGCCAGGGACCTCAGATACGCAGTATTTT.

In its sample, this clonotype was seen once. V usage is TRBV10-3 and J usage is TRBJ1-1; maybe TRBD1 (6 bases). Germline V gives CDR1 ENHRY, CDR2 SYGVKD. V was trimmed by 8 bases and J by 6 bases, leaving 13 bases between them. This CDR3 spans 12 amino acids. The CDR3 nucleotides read TGTGCCATCGGGGCAGGGGAAGCTGAAGCTTTCTTT. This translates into CAIGAGEAEAFF.

The CDR3 sequence is CASSTESVAGASNEQFF. The CDR3 bases are TGTGCCAGCAGCACCGAATCGGTAGCGGGGGCCTCCAATGAGCAGTTCTTC. The chain uses TRBV7-3 and TRBJ2-1, with 9 bases matching TRBD2. V shed 5 bases and J 6 bases; nucleotides not matched to a gene: 14. Germline loops: CDR1 SGHTA, CDR2 FQGTGA. This CDR3 spans 17 amino acids. The variable domain in full, with the rest retrieved from reference TRBV7-3 and TRBJ2-1, is GAGVSQTPSNKVTEKGKYVELRCDPISGHTALYWYRQSLGQGPEFLIYFQGTGAADDSGLPNDRFFAVRPEGSVSTLKIQRTERGDSAVYLCASSTESVAGASNEQFFGPGTRLTVL.

This CDR3 reads CASSLSSTNEQFF. The CDR3, as DNA: TGTGCCAGCAGTTTATCGAGCACCAATGAGCAGTTCTTC. V and J are TRBV27 and TRBJ2-1; D ambiguous. Germline lookup yields CDR1 MNHEY and CDR2 SMNVEV (reference sequence). The CDR3 is 13 residues long. V was clipped by 0 bases and J by 6 bases, with 6 bases between them.

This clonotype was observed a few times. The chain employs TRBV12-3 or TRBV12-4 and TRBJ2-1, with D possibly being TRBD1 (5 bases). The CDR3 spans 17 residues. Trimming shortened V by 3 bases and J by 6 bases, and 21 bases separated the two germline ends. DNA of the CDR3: TGTGCCAGCAGTTTCGTGGACACATTTTGGCCACCCAATGAGCAGTTCTTC. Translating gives CASSFVDTFWPPNEQFF.

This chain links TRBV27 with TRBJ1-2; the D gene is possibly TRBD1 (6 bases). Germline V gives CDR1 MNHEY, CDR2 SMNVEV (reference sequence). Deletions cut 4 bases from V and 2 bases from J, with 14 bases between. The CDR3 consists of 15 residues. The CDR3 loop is CASSSPDRPNYGYTF. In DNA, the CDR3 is TGTGCCAGCAGTTCCCCGGACAGACCAAACTATGGCTACACCTTC.